These 11 T cell receptor delta chains were all obtained from the same sample, sequenced in a study of gamma-delta T cells after stem cell transplantation. TCRdb reanalysed the RT-PCR reads via CATT. The sample consists of some 3,000 delta-chain clones, 2.5% to 3% of them appearing once. The sample consisted of gamma-delta T cells. The receptor set was obtained from a human donor. It is not recorded whose cells these are; they may come from a transplant donor.

With regard to this clone: TCRdb lists the protein of a much larger clone for this DNA, which differs at residue 5, so this is likely a read error; the protein given here is translated from the DNA itself. The gene calls are TRDV2 and TRDJ1; 9 bases fit TRDD3. The V and J ends lost 2 bases and 0 bases, in that order; junction bases with no gene match: 9. The germline gives CDR1 GEAIGNYY, CDR2 EKD. The CDR3 spans 17 residues. The CDR3 sequence is CACDILGDLLNTDKLIF. For the CDR3, the DNA is TGTGCCTGTGACATACTGGGGGACCTTCTTAACACCGATAAACTCATCTTT.

V usage is TRDV2 and J usage is TRDJ1; 10 bases agree with TRDD3. Trimming at V came to 4 bases and at J to 0 bases, leaving 16 bases not matched to a gene. This CDR3 is 19 amino acids long. Germline values: CDR1 GEAIGNYY, CDR2 EKD. The CDR3 DNA follows: TGTGCCTGTGATAGGGTGAGGAGTGGGGGATACCTGCACACCGATAAACTCATCTTT. Encoded protein: CACDRVRSGGYLHTDKLIF.

This clone was detected a few times. TCRdb attributes to this sequence the protein of a much larger clone, which differs from the DNA translation at residue 14; a read error is likely, and the protein displayed is translated from the DNA. The rearrangement links TRDV2 to TRDJ1; D gene ambiguous. Germline loops: CDR1 GEAIGNYY, CDR2 EKD. The CDR3 length is 16 residues. The DNA for the CDR3 is TGTGCCTGTGACACCGTGGAGGAGTTATACACCGATAAACCCATCTTT. This gives the protein CACDTVEELYTDKPIF.

About this clone: TCRdb shows a much larger clone's protein in place of this DNA's translation, and the two differ at residue 5, likely through a read error; the protein shown is translated from the DNA. The rearrangement joins TRDV2 to TRDJ1; TRDD3 matches 7 bases. The CDR3 is made up of 17 amino acids. Trimming removed 3 bases from V and 0 bases from J; junction bases left unmatched: 12. Germline V gene sequence: CDR1 GEAIGNYY, CDR2 EKD. CDR3 DNA: TGTGCCTGTGACCCCCTCGGGGATAGGGACTACACCGATAAACTCATCTTT. This encodes CACDPLGDRDYTDKLIF.

This clone showed up just a few times. The TCRdb protein, from a much larger clone, departs from this DNA's translation at residue 8, likely by read error; the protein shown derives from the DNA. The V and J genes are TRDV2 and TRDJ3; 7 bases line up with TRDD3. This CDR3 has 19 residues. Trimming at V came to 3 bases and at J to 0 bases, leaving 10 bases not matched to a gene. Germline-derived CDR1 and CDR2 are GEAIGNYY and EKD. CDR3 bases: TGTGCCTGTGACGTAACTGGGGTTCGGAGCTCCTGGGACACCCGACAGATGTTTTTC. Protein product: CACDVTGVRSSWDTRQMFF.

This clone was seen repeatedly, ten times or more. The TCRdb protein, from a much larger clone, departs from this DNA's translation at residue 5, likely by read error; the protein shown derives from the DNA. This chain's CDR3 is CACDALNLGDTQTDKLIF. The DNA for the CDR3 is TGTGCCTGTGACGCCTTAAACCTGGGGGATACGCAAACCGATAAACTCATCTTT. The chain uses TRDV2 and TRDJ1; 12 nucleotides match TRDD3. CDR3 length equals 18 residues. Germline CDR1 GEAIGNYY, CDR2 EKD. V was pared by 3 bases and J by 2 bases, with 12 bases of the junction left unmatched.

To note about this clone: This DNA's translation differs at residue 5 from TCRdb's protein, which comes from a much larger clone; a read error is likely, and the protein shown is translated from the DNA. The same CDR3 is also encoded by other DNA sequences in this sample. The chain combines TRDV2 with TRDJ1; 10 bases are a match to TRDD3. J lost 1 base, V lost 1 base, and 5 bases had no gene match. Looked up from germline, CDR1 is GEAIGNYY and CDR2 is EKD. CDR3 length equals 16 residues. The CDR3 spells CACDTLLGDSTDKLIF. The DNA of the CDR3 is TGTGCCTGTGACACTCTACTGGGGGATTCCACCGATAAACTCATCTTT.

As regards this clone: The protein given by TCRdb reflects a much larger clone and differs at residue 9 from this DNA's translation, likely from a read error; the protein shown is the DNA's translation. The chain joins TRDV2 to TRDJ1; D is perhaps TRDD3 (6 bases). CDR3 length: 19 residues. The germline gives CDR1 GEAIGNYY, CDR2 EKD. Trimming left V 1 base short and J 3 bases short, with 26 bases between. CDR3 coding DNA: TGTGCCTGTGACACTCTGCTTCCAATCCGGGGATCTCGTCCCGATAAACTCATCTTT. Its translation: CACDTLLPIRGSRPDKLIF.

V gene TRDV2 combines with J gene TRDJ1; maybe TRDD3 (5 bases). V was trimmed by 0 bases and J by 4 bases, leaving 20 bases between them. The CDR3 extends over 17 amino acids. Germline lookup yields CDR1 GEAIGNYY and CDR2 EKD. As DNA, the CDR3 is TGTGCCTGTGACACCGATCTGGGATGCCTCTCTGACGATAAACTCATCTTT. Protein: CACDTDLGCLSDDKLIF.

Comment on this clone: With a much larger clone just one base away, this may be a read error. The sample contains more than one DNA sequence encoding this CDR3. This sequence joins TRDV2 and TRDJ1; 7 nucleotides agree with TRDD3. This CDR3 contains 18 residues. Per germline, CDR1 GEAIGNYY and CDR2 EKD. CDR3 amino acids: CACDTVGGSLGYTDKLIF. In DNA form, the CDR3 reads TGTGCCTGTGACACCGTAGGGGGATCGCTAGGGTACACTGATAAACTCATCTTT.

With respect to this clone: A read error is the likely source, as a far larger clone sits one nucleotide away. This specimen includes other DNA sequences encoding the same CDR3. The chain combines TRDV2 with TRDJ1; TRDD3 agrees at 11 bases. Germline V gives CDR1 GEAIGNYY, CDR2 EKD. This CDR3 has 18 amino acids. The CDR3 coding sequence is TGTGCATGTGACACCGTAAGTGGGGGATACGCTCGTTCCGATAAACTCATCTTT. Translating gives CACDTVSGGYARSDKLIF.